The 11 T cell receptor beta chains given below trace back to one sample, sequenced in a study of cytomegalovirus exposure and HLA in healthy donors. Assay used: immunoSEQ multiplex PCR; TCRdb lists only in-frame clones, some missing. The table lists under 80,000 clones, 85% to 95% of them singletons. Sequencing was performed on PBMCs. The source of these receptors is a woman younger than 35 in good health and CMV-seronegative.

The rearrangement joins TRBV12-5 to TRBJ2-2; D is possibly TRBD2 (5 bases). Looked up from germline, CDR1 is LGHNT and CDR2 is FRNRAP. This CDR3 has 18 residues. The V and J ends lost 3 bases and 0 bases respectively, with 17 bases between them. The CDR3 DNA reads as TGTGCTAGTGGTTTCCAGCCCGACGGGAACGCGAACACCGGGGAGCTGTTTTTT. This sequence encodes CASGFQPDGNANTGELFF.

For this clone: At one end, the junction sequence differs from germline, possibly due to a read error. The V gene is TRBV29-1, the J gene TRBJ2-5, with TRBD1 as a possible D gene (5 bases). CDR3 length: 14 residues. Germline V gives CDR1 SQVTM, CDR2 ANQGSEA. CDR3 amino acids: CSVEGAGKGGTQYF. The CDR3 region has the DNA TGCAGCGTGGAAGGGGCAGGGAAGGGTGGGACCCAGTACTTC.

The chain joins TRBV27 to TRBJ2-7, with 7 nucleotides matching TRBD1. CDR1 and CDR2 (germline): MNHEY, SMNVEV (reference sequence). The length of the CDR3 is 16 residues. Trimming cost V 0 bases and J 5 bases; bases outside gene matches: 10. CDR3 residues: CASSLSPDRAFDEQYF. CDR3 in DNA: TGTGCCAGCAGTTTATCCCCCGACAGGGCCTTTGACGAGCAGTACTTC.

The rearrangement links TRBV11-3 to TRBJ2-4, with D perhaps TRBD1 (5 bases). Per germline, CDR1 SGHNT and CDR2 YENEEA. V lost 5 bases to trimming and J lost 9 bases, with 17 bases between them. The CDR3 length is 14 residues. The CDR3 reads CASSTRTSGLIQYF. The CDR3 DNA reads TGTGCCAGCAGCACCCGGACAAGTGGGCTCATTCAGTACTTC.

In nucleotides, the CDR3 is TGTGCCAGTAGTATCGAAGGACAGGGGATCCCAGATACGCAGTATTTT. It is translated as CASSIEGQGIPDTQYF. The chain has TRBV19 and TRBJ2-3, with TRBD1 identical over 9 bases. Germline CDR1 is LNHDA and CDR2 is SQIVND (reference sequence). V shed 3 bases, J shed 4 bases, and the junction held 8 bases outside the gene matches. The CDR3 is 16 residues long. Combining the CDR3 with reference TRBV19 and TRBJ2-3 gives the whole variable domain DGGITQSPKYLFRKEGQNVTLSCEQNLNHDAMYWYRQDPGQGLRLIYYSQIVNDFQKGDIAEGYSVSREKKESFPLTVTSAQKNPTAFYLCASSIEGQGIPDTQYFGPGTRLTVL.

This clone was counted once. The rearrangement uses TRBV5-6 and TRBJ2-3; 9 positions agree with TRBD2. In germline, CDR1 is SGHDT, CDR2 YYEEEE. This CDR3 spans 18 amino acids. V shed 1 base and J 3 bases; nucleotides not matched to a gene: 12. CDR3 sequence reads: CASSLWELAGLGTDTQYF. The CDR3 DNA reads as TGTGCCAGCAGCTTGTGGGAACTAGCGGGTTTAGGAACAGATACGCAGTATTTT. The variable domain in full, with the rest retrieved from reference TRBV5-6 and TRBJ2-3, is DAGVTQSPTHLIKTRGQQVTLRCSPKSGHDTVSWYQQALGQGPQFIFQYYEEEERQRGNFPDRFSGHQFPNYSSELNVNALLLGDSALYLCASSLWELAGLGTDTQYFGPGTRLTVL.

CDR3 in amino acids: CATSRDPAGGTDTQYF. CDR3 bases: TGTGCCACCAGCAGAGATCCGGCGGGGGGCACAGATACGCAGTATTTT. This sequence joins TRBV15 and TRBJ2-3; 7 nucleotides line up with TRBD2. V shed 0 bases and J 1 base; nucleotides not matched to a gene: 4. Germline values: CDR1 LNHNV, CDR2 YYDKDF (reference sequence). This CDR3 has 16 amino acids.

The chain carries TRBV27 and TRBJ2-2, with 12 bases fitting TRBD2. The J segment lost 2 bases and the V segment lost 8 bases, leaving 6 bases of the junction unmatched. Germline values: CDR1 MNHEY, CDR2 SMNVEV (reference sequence). The CDR3 is 16 residues long. CDR3 sequence: CASLTSGRSNTGELFF. Here the CDR3 DNA reads TGTGCCAGCCTGACTAGCGGGAGATCAAACACCGGGGAGCTGTTTTTT.

The chain combines TRBV19 with TRBJ1-3; TRBD1 might be the D (5 bases). In germline, CDR1 is LNHDA, CDR2 SQIVND (reference sequence). V lost 5 bases and J lost 0, with 20 bases in between. The CDR3 runs 18 residues. As DNA, the CDR3 is TGTGCCAGTAGTGAAATGCCCGGGGACTGGGCCTCTGGAAACACCATATATTTT. It translates to CASSEMPGDWASGNTIYF. The whole variable domain, filled in from reference TRBV19 and TRBJ1-3, reads DGGITQSPKYLFRKEGQNVTLSCEQNLNHDAMYWYRQDPGQGLRLIYYSQIVNDFQKGDIAEGYSVSREKKESFPLTVTSAQKNPTAFYLCASSEMPGDWASGNTIYFGEGSWLTVV.

The chain carries TRBV7-9 and TRBJ2-3; unclear D gene. The ends were cut back, 0 bases at V and 1 base at J, with 8 bases in the middle. Germline V gene lookup returns CDR1 SEHNR and CDR2 FQNEAQ (reference sequence). The CDR3 length is 15 residues. CDR3: CASSLAFGGTDTQYF. In DNA form, the CDR3 reads TGTGCCAGCAGCTTAGCGTTTGGAGGCACAGATACGCAGTATTTT.

J is TRBJ1-5 and V is TRBV19, with 8 bases identical to TRBD1. V lost 0 bases to trimming and J lost 0 bases; unmatched junction nucleotides: 10. Germline loops: CDR1 LNHDA, CDR2 SQIVND (reference sequence). The CDR3 is 19 amino acids. CDR3: CASSIDLDRDLNSNQPQHF. CDR3 coding DNA: TGTGCCAGTAGTATAGATCTGGACAGGGACCTTAATAGCAATCAGCCCCAGCATTTT.